This paragraph covers one T cell receptor beta chain sequence. What antigen it recognizes has not been identified. Within one base of it there is no much larger clone, and no base qualities were kept. This sample also contains other DNA sequences that code for the same CDR3. Libraries were prepared through the immunoSEQ multiplex PCR assay. For the multiplex PCR, a mixture combining 60 forward primers for TCR Vbeta segments and 13 reverse primers for TCR Jbeta segments was used. A multiplex PCR assay on genomic DNA amplified the CDR3 region of rearranged TCR beta genes. Amplified TCR beta libraries were sequenced as 87-base-pair reads on the Illumina HiSeq System. On the authors' methods: A later analysis tallied tens of millions of unique TCR beta chains across the approximately 670 repertoires, and some 10 million of those chains were shared by two or more donors. Raw reads were error-corrected and collapsed into unique sequences by a nearest-neighbor algorithm in which closely related sequences were merged to remove PCR and sequencing errors. Alignment of CDR3 sequences to IMGT reference sequences was used to assign V, D and J gene segments. For a sequence to be retained, a match of at least six nucleotides was required to both a V gene segment and a J gene segment. A rearrangement counted as productive if the CDR3 had no stop codons and remained in frame with V and J, and every other rearrangement counted as non-productive. Following IMGT convention, CDR3 was defined as the stretch from the second conserved V-encoded cysteine to the conserved J-encoded phenylalanine. In an earlier analysis of just under 600 of the donors, sequences lacking an unambiguous match to a single V gene segment were excluded. In an earlier analysis of 500 to 750 of the donors, V segments were called functional above 56.7% productive rearrangements and were called segregating when the between-donor standard deviation exceeded 5%. A statistical classification framework was built for diagnosing cytomegalovirus status from the catalog of TCR beta chain sequences. In a later analysis, TCR nucleotide sequences were compared against IMGT/GENE-DB human TR gene sequences so that V and J genes could be assigned. The TCRdist pipeline was used in a later analysis to assign CDR3 sequences and most-parsimonious VDJ recombination scenarios. In a later analysis, every TCR beta chain was defined by the combination of its CDR3 amino acid sequence and its V-gene family, and reads without a unique V-gene family were dropped. A later analysis removed several hundred highly shared, low-generation-probability nucleotide sequences to deal with suspected cross-contamination and a sequencing artifact. In a later analysis, a clonal expansion index for each public chain was calculated from normalized within-repertoire ranks of inferred template counts. In a later analysis, generation probabilities were computed with a VDJ recombination model fitted to out-of-frame rearrangements, and the resulting probabilities were checked against IGoR. In a later analysis, hypergeometric tests were used to score TCR-TCR, TCR-HLA and TCR-CMV co-occurrence, with a repertoire-size bias correction applied to TCR pairs. In a later analysis, false discovery rates were estimated by permuting HLA or CMV assignments 20 times. In a later analysis, co-occurring TCRs were grouped with DBSCAN, and TCRdist sequence similarity was added when clustering was performed within HLA-allele-positive subsets. For co-occurrence clustering, repertoires with fewer than 30,000 or more than 120,000 public chains were excluded, along with a handful of repertoires with anomalous nucleotide sharing. Sourced from immuneACCESS, this table was stored by TCRdb with only in-frame sequences that have V and J called. A share of the clones is absent; for the studies checked, an unresolved V gene accounts for under half, and the remainder has no known explanation. V, J and clone size were drawn from that table, and D and trimming were deduced from the DNA. The sample data list 200,000 to 250,000 clones, and around 80% of these were observed just once. Jointly, the top ten make up roughly 5% of the sample.

CDR3 length: 15 amino acids, cysteine to phenylalanine. Only the CDR3 region is kept as DNA, spanning 45 bases read in frame from base 1. At the junction V is shortened by 4 bases and J by 2 bases; bases outside the gene matches: 2. CDR1 and CDR2 (SGHRS, YFSETQ) derive from the germline V gene. This sample stems from a study of cytomegalovirus exposure and HLA in healthy donors (dated by TCRdb to between 2016 and 2019). In the study overall: An earlier analysis of some 550 of the donors reported 276 Gb of sequence data and roughly 100 million unique TCR beta sequences from roughly 180 million T cells. An early release covering more than 500 HLA-typed donors comprised about 310 gigabases of sequencing data and around 80 million unique TCR sequences. Among the 398 genotyped donors, around 81% belonged to the genetic ancestry cluster associated with self-reported Caucasian donors. The aim of the study was to test whether cataloging public T cell receptors could identify signatures of past pathogen exposure. The T cell repertoires of 670 or so subjects were profiled by immunosequencing and related to cytomegalovirus serostatus. A separate validation cohort of about 110 different subjects was used in addition to the approximately 700-subject first cohort. High-throughput TCR immunosequencing, statistical association of individual TCRs with disease status, and machine learning were combined to predict cytomegalovirus infection status. To study patterns of TCR occurrence, a later analysis re-analyzed previously published TCR beta repertoires from 500 to 850 donors and added high-resolution HLA genotyping. The later analysis used no new phenotypic data to find candidate immune exposures, relying instead on TCR beta sequences and their occurrence across donors. In an earlier analysis of several hundred of the donors, high-throughput TCR beta sequencing was used to judge whether each TCR beta V gene segment behaved as functional or pseudogenic. Alongside the repertoire data, information on donor age, sex, ethnicity and CMV serostatus was compiled. In a later genetic analysis, genome-wide SNP genotypes for about three fifths of the 666 donors were used, and that subset was treated as a discovery cohort. Every repertoire in the discovery cohort had been generated on one and the same sequencing platform. Both class I and class II loci were covered by HLA typing, at four-digit resolution. The number of typed donors differed by locus: roughly 620-630 for A, B, C, DRB1 and DQB1; about 520 for DQA1; fewer than 610 for DPA1; and roughly 450 for DPB1. Roughly 5 DR-DQ haplotypes were treated as single units for association and clustering because of strong linkage in the cohort. Among 398 genotyped donors of the cohort, an average of 235,054 unique TCR beta nucleotide sequences were sequenced per donor, about a sixth of them non-productive.

In total, just over 650 healthy bone marrow donors made up the cohort. At the time of sampling, every cohort member was nominally healthy, though immune exposures that went unrecorded were likely present. The donor was CMV seropositive and was included in the group of 250 to 300 seropositive cohort members. A peripheral blood sample was collected from each donor, and TCR beta sequencing was performed on peripheral blood mononuclear cells. The Qiagen DNeasy Blood Extraction Kit was used to extract genomic DNA from the blood cell samples. The investigation overall reported the following: A further reported finding was that TCR beta sequences accurately predicted the HLA-A and HLA-B alleles for most subjects in the first cohort. Because HLA typing was missing for some donors at each locus, association tests included only the typed subset. Immune exposure information for the cohort was limited to CMV serostatus. A total of 150 to 200 TCR beta chains were listed by the study as associated with cytomegalovirus. Compared with the 666-donor mean, donors in an Asian-associated ancestry cluster had fewer N-insertions in productive TCRs, according to a later genetic analysis. Seventeen rarely observed V segments, including chromosome 9 orphons, were excluded from the earlier analysis of about 500 of the donors because counts were too low. The classifier was reported to diagnose cytomegalovirus status with high specificity and sensitivity in both the original and validation cohorts. In a later analysis, the rate of TCR association differed among HLA loci, with DRB1 alleles having the most associated TCRs and HLA-C alleles having the fewest. A later analysis found that most CMV-associated TCR beta chains appeared HLA-restricted, with HLA associations seemingly driven largely by CMV exposure. Several of the top co-occurrence clusters appeared to be linked to parvovirus B19, influenza, CMV and Epstein-Barr virus, according to a later analysis. This cohort had only TCR beta chains sequenced, and the lack of alpha or paired-chain data limited which features could be detected. A few of the identified cytomegalovirus-associated TCR beta chains were confirmed in vitro to be specific for cytomegalovirus antigens. The authors suggested that the approach could potentially be generalized to other disease states and immunological phenotypes. V-gene and J-gene trimming of TCR beta chains was associated with a missense DCLRE1C variant in a later genetic analysis, and the association was replicated in an independent cohort. At a false discovery rate of 0.05, a later analysis linked fewer than 20,000 TCR beta sequences to specific HLA alleles. The sequencing pipeline was judged likely to have produced a cluster of highly shared sequence variants as a technical artifact. In a later analysis, HLA-associated TCR beta chains showed more clonal expansion and lower generation probabilities than non-associated chains that were equally common. Most TCR sequences were seen in very few donors, while some public TCRs were found in many individuals. The presence/absence analyses assumed that sequencing depth was roughly uniform across donors, and that assumption may not be true. Correlated functional status among segregating V segments might be attributable to linkage disequilibrium, but an unknown experimental factor could not be ruled out. Strong co-occurrence of HLA alleles, especially DR and DQ, made assigning TCR associations to individual alleles difficult. An earlier analysis of some 590 of the donors showed that most TCR beta V segments appeared in productive rearrangements either about 90% or about 30% of the time, which broadly matched IMGT annotations. Because the 87-base-pair reads could not distinguish some IMGT-functional V segments, including TRBV6-2 and TRBV6-3, those segments were excluded.

Recombination connected TRBV5-1 to TRBJ2-1, with 11 junctional bases fitting TRBD1. The sequenced material came from PBMCs. The sequence was collected from a woman between 40 and 55 years old in good health and CMV-seropositive. CDR3 loop: CASSLGQGAYNEQFF. At the DNA level, the sequence is TGCGCCAGCAGCCTGGGACAGGGGGCCTACAATGAGCAGTTCTTC.